The clone carrying this TCR beta chain came up once. TCRdb keeps only in-frame clones here, not all; method: immunoSEQ multiplex PCR. Of more than 50,000 clones detected, 95% to 97% appear once; the ten largest clones hold 0.95% to 1.4%. This sample is drawn from a study of control samples from healthy donors and cancer patients. V lost 9 bases, J lost 5 bases, and 11 bases stayed unmatched. Germline V gene lookup returns CDR1 SGHNT and CDR2 YYREEE (reference sequence). The CDR3 loop spans 14 amino acids. V and J are TRBV5-4 and TRBJ2-5; 9 bases are a match to TRBD2. Specimen: blood. The TCR originated in a woman between 18 and 29 years old in good health. CDR3 loop: CATEKLAGQETQYF. DNA of the CDR3: TGTGCCACCGAGAAGCTAGCGGGGCAGGAGACCCAGTACTTC.